The entry below gives a single TCR beta chain sequence along with its context. What it binds is unknown. These data are taken from a study of Ad26.COV2.S vaccination and SARS-CoV-2 variants. In the study overall: Doses of Ad26.COV2.S were injected into muscle once or twice, 56 days apart. Study results and limitations: The breadth of spike-specific CD8+ and CD4+ T cell responses after vaccination was reportedly substantial. There was a possibility that the TCR breadth and depth analyses underestimated total T cell responses.

Measured with immunoSEQ multiplex PCR; TCRdb has only the in-frame clones, and not every one. In the table there are fewer than 500,000 clones, 90% of which are singletons. Treatment: over 15 received Ad26.COV2.S at low or high dose, single or two shots; about 5 received placebo; per-sample allocation not given. Sampling happened 63 days after the first vaccine or placebo injection. An 18-55-year-old adult in Boston served as donor. V gave up 5 bases and J gave up 0 bases, with 8 bases separating them. CDR3 length: 13 residues. Germline V lookup: CDR1 MDHEN, CDR2 SYDVKM. The chain has TRBV28 and TRBJ2-7; D is possibly TRBD1 (6 bases). This specimen consisted of peripheral blood, obtained in a trial of Ad26.COV2.S vaccine versus placebo. This TCR was sampled from a person between 18 and 65 years old who received the Ad26.COV2.S COVID-19 vaccine or a placebo. The CDR3 spells CASSPGVSYEQYF. Written as DNA, the CDR3 is TGTGCCAGCAGTCCAGGGGTCTCCTACGAGCAGTACTTC.